Listed below are T cell receptor beta chains from one sample, sequenced in a study of blood T cell repertoires in COVID-19. The repertoire was sequenced with immunoSEQ multiplex PCR; TCRdb's copy has only in-frame clones and lacks some. The sample has around 150,000 clones; 76% are singletons. Specimen: peripheral blood. Source of these receptors: a man in his sixties with acute or convalescent COVID-19. Both conserved end residues are part of each CDR3. A D gene is named only where the DNA matches it firmly. Expanded clones get a size class; other rows say once, few or many, or leave the size out.

D: NA; V: TRBV10-1; J: TRBJ2-3; size: NA; CDR3: CASSELASSDTQYF; DNA: TGCGCCAGCAGTGAGTTGGCCTCTTCAGATACGCAGTATTTT
D: TRBD1; V: TRBV6-5; J: TRBJ1-6; size: few; CDR3: CASRPGQGSSPLHF; DNA: TGTGCCAGCAGACCTGGACAGGGGAGTTCACCCCTCCACTTT
D: TRBD1; V: TRBV5-1; J: TRBJ2-2; size: NA; CDR3: CASSDRVGTGELFF; DNA: TGCGCCAGCAGTGACAGGGTGGGGACCGGGGAGCTGTTTTTT
D: NA; V: TRBV29-1; J: TRBJ2-1; size: NA; CDR3: CSARGDSRGNEQFF; DNA: TGCAGCGCCAGGGGGGACAGTAGAGGGAATGAGCAGTTCTTC
D: NA; V: TRBV7-3; J: TRBJ2-3; size: NA; CDR3: CASSLSGYTDTQYF; DNA: TGTGCCAGCAGCTTATCAGGGTATACAGATACGCAGTATTTT
D: TRBD2; V: TRBV7-3; J: TRBJ2-1; size: NA; CDR3: CASSPGTSGRETYNEQFF; DNA: TGTGCCAGCAGCCCCGGGACTAGCGGGAGGGAAACCTACAATGAGCAGTTCTTC
D: TRBD2; V: TRBV5-8; J: TRBJ2-5; size: NA; CDR3: CASSGGTSSLQETQYF; DNA: TGTGCCAGCAGCGGCGGGACTAGCAGCCTCCAAGAGACCCAGTACTTC
D: TRBD1; V: TRBV5-1; J: TRBJ2-3; size: few; CDR3: CASSQGQTSTDTQYF; DNA: TGCGCCAGCAGCCAGGGACAGACAAGCACAGATACGCAGTATTTT
D: TRBD1; V: TRBV6-5; J: TRBJ2-1; size: NA; CDR3: CASSNRDSYNEQFF; DNA: TGTGCCAGCAGTAACCGGGACAGTTACAATGAGCAGTTCTTC
D: TRBD1; V: TRBV18; J: TRBJ2-3; size: few; CDR3: CASSPMTGSADTQYF; DNA: TGTGCCAGCTCACCCATGACAGGGAGCGCAGATACGCAGTATTTT
D: NA; V: TRBV13; J: TRBJ2-7; size: NA; CDR3: CASSSRGGHYEQYF; DNA: TGTGCCAGCAGCTCGAGGGGGGGTCACTACGAGCAGTACTTC
D: TRBD2; V: TRBV19; J: TRBJ2-2; size: NA; CDR3: CASSSGLAGSGELFF; DNA: TGTGCCAGTAGTAGCGGACTAGCGGGTTCCGGGGAGCTGTTTTTT
D: NA; V: TRBV18; J: TRBJ2-1; size: NA; CDR3: CASSPPNSGLYNEQFF; DNA: TGTGCCAGCTCACCACCGAACAGCGGGCTTTACAATGAGCAGTTCTTC
D: TRBD2; V: TRBV19; J: TRBJ2-4; size: NA; CDR3: CASKLASSGKNIQYF; DNA: TGTGCCAGTAAACTAGCGTCGAGTGGCAAAAACATTCAGTACTTC
D: TRBD1; V: TRBV9; J: TRBJ2-7; size: NA; CDR3: CASSVSGQGIVDEQYF; DNA: TGTGCCAGCAGCGTAAGTGGACAGGGGATTGTAGACGAGCAGTACTTC
D: TRBD2; V: TRBV6-5; J: TRBJ2-7; size: NA; CDR3: CASSPGLVGYEQYF; DNA: TGTGCCAGCAGTCCGGGACTAGTAGGGTACGAGCAGTACTTC
D: TRBD1; V: TRBV27; J: TRBJ2-7; size: once; CDR3: CASRKTGLLYEQYF; DNA: TGTGCCAGCAGAAAGACAGGGCTCCTCTACGAGCAGTACTTC
D: TRBD1; V: TRBV4-1; J: TRBJ2-1; size: NA; CDR3: CASSRKTGTDYNEQFF; DNA: TGCGCCAGCAGCCGGAAAACCGGGACAGATTACAATGAGCAGTTCTTC
D: TRBD2; V: TRBV5-1; J: TRBJ2-1; size: NA; CDR3: CASSSGGRGDEQFF; DNA: TGCGCCAGCAGCTCGGGAGGGAGGGGGGATGAGCAGTTCTTC
D: NA; V: TRBV7-8; J: TRBJ2-2; size: NA; CDR3: CASSLEQAGNTGELFF; DNA: TGTGCCAGCAGCTTAGAACAAGCGGGGAACACCGGGGAGCTGTTTTTT
D: TRBD1; V: TRBV5-8; J: TRBJ1-1; size: NA; CDR3: CASSLSPRTGARGNTEAFF; DNA: TGTGCCAGCAGCTTATCCCCCCGGACAGGGGCGAGGGGGAACACTGAAGCTTTCTTT
D: TRBD2; V: TRBV7-2; J: TRBJ2-1; size: NA; CDR3: CASSMTSGTYNEQFF; DNA: TGTGCCAGCAGCATGACTAGCGGAACCTACAATGAGCAGTTCTTC
D: TRBD2; V: TRBV6-5; J: TRBJ2-5; size: few; CDR3: CASSRLAGVETQYF; DNA: TGTGCCAGCAGCCGACTAGCGGGAGTGGAGACCCAGTACTTC
D: NA; V: TRBV3-1/TRBV3-2; J: TRBJ2-1; size: NA; CDR3: CASSLWTDYNEQFF; DNA: TGTGCCAGCAGCCTCTGGACAGACTACAATGAGCAGTTCTTC
D: TRBD2; V: TRBV6-5; J: TRBJ2-7; size: NA; CDR3: CASSYTLGLGTYEQYF; DNA: TGTGCCAGCAGTTACACTCTGGGACTAGGGACCTACGAGCAGTACTTC
D: TRBD2; V: TRBV5-1; J: TRBJ2-7; size: NA; CDR3: CASSRTAGGNEQYF; DNA: TGCGCCAGCAGCCGCACGGCGGGAGGAAACGAGCAGTACTTC
D: TRBD1; V: TRBV27; J: TRBJ2-3; size: NA; CDR3: CASSIITGVGTDTQYF; DNA: TGTGCCAGCAGTATAATCACAGGGGTGGGCACAGATACGCAGTATTTT
D: NA; V: TRBV7-9; J: TRBJ1-1; size: few; CDR3: CASSSGQFLLNTEAFF; DNA: TGTGCCAGCAGCTCTGGACAGTTTCTGTTGAACACTGAAGCTTTCTTT
D: NA; V: TRBV29-1; J: TRBJ2-1; size: few; CDR3: CSANRVEGNEQFF; DNA: TGCAGCGCCAACAGGGTTGAGGGCAATGAGCAGTTCTTC
D: NA; V: TRBV10-3; J: TRBJ2-2; size: NA; CDR3: CAISETVGRQVGELFF; DNA: TGTGCCATCAGCGAAACGGTGGGCAGGCAGGTCGGGGAGCTGTTTTTT
D: TRBD1; V: TRBV4-1; J: TRBJ2-7; size: NA; CDR3: CASSLSRTGPNEQYF; DNA: TGCGCCAGCAGCCTTAGCAGGACAGGGCCGAACGAGCAGTACTTC
D: NA; V: TRBV10-3; J: TRBJ1-2; size: few; CDR3: CAISGTRGAQNGYTF; DNA: TGTGCCATCAGTGGCACGCGGGGGGCGCAGAATGGCTACACCTTC
D: TRBD1; V: TRBV19; J: TRBJ2-5; size: NA; CDR3: CASRHRGNQETQYF; DNA: TGTGCCAGTAGACACAGGGGGAACCAAGAGACCCAGTACTTC
D: NA; V: TRBV27; J: TRBJ2-1; size: NA; CDR3: CASRLSGTPYNEQFF; DNA: TGTGCCAGCAGACTCAGCGGGACACCCTACAATGAGCAGTTCTTC
D: NA; V: TRBV6-1; J: TRBJ1-5; size: NA; CDR3: CASSEFYSNQPQHF; DNA: TGTGCCAGCAGTGAATTCTATAGCAATCAGCCCCAGCATTTT
D: TRBD2; V: TRBV18; J: TRBJ2-7; size: NA; CDR3: CASSRGLAGTYEQYF; DNA: TGTGCCAGCTCACGGGGACTAGCGGGGACCTACGAGCAGTACTTC
D: NA; V: TRBV7-9; J: TRBJ1-1; size: few; CDR3: CASSFRDNTEAFF; DNA: TGTGCCAGCAGCTTCCGGGATAACACTGAAGCTTTCTTT
D: NA; V: TRBV6-1; J: TRBJ1-5; size: NA; CDR3: CASSEQTGNSNQPQHF; DNA: TGTGCCAGCAGTGAACAAACAGGGAATAGCAATCAGCCCCAGCATTTT
D: TRBD2; V: TRBV10-2; J: TRBJ2-7; size: NA; CDR3: CASSDPLGGRASDEQYF; DNA: TGCGCCAGCAGTGATCCTTTGGGCGGGAGGGCCTCAGACGAGCAGTACTTC
D: TRBD2; V: TRBV28; J: TRBJ2-1; size: once; CDR3: CASRSTSGSYNEQFF; DNA: TGTGCCAGCAGATCTACTAGCGGGAGTTACAATGAGCAGTTCTTC
D: TRBD1; V: TRBV28; J: TRBJ2-5; size: few; CDR3: CASSSGTGLPTIQETQYF; DNA: TGTGCCAGCAGTTCCGGGACAGGCCTCCCGACGATCCAAGAGACCCAGTACTTC
D: NA; V: TRBV24-1; J: TRBJ1-5; size: NA; CDR3: CATSSRYSNQPQHF; DNA: TGTGCCACCAGTTCCCGGTATAGCAATCAGCCCCAGCATTTT